Each of the 5 T cell receptor beta chains below was sequenced from the same sample in a study of T cells in Graves' hyperthyroidism and ophthalmopathy. Researchers amplified the TCR beta CDR3 regions from RNA transcripts. With the HTBI primer set, the TCR CDR3 went through a first round of RT-PCR. TCRdb used MiXCR to reprocess the multiplex PCR reads, holding one entry per CDR3 protein. The sample holds around 280,000 distinct CDR3 sequences, roughly 13% seen once. Material: blood. The receptor set was obtained from a woman between 25 and 40 years old with Graves' hyperthyroidism that later progressed to Graves' ophthalmopathy.

The V gene is TRBV27, the J gene TRBJ2-1; TRBD2 matches 9 bases. This CDR3 spans 15 amino acids. V was pared by 6 bases and J by 9 bases, with 12 bases of the junction left unmatched. CDR1 and CDR2 from the germline V gene are MNHEY and SMNVEV (reference sequence). CDR3 DNA sequence: TGTGCCAGCAGGTTTAGCGGGAGCCCCCCGGCTGAGCAGTTCTTC. Translation: CASRFSGSPPAEQFF.

The rearrangement uses TRBV19 and TRBJ2-1, with D perhaps matching TRBD2 (5 bases). This CDR3 contains 14 residues. Germline V gives CDR1 LNHDA, CDR2 SQIVND (reference sequence). The V gene lost 2 bases and the J gene lost 5 bases, with 10 bases spanning the gap. CDR3 DNA: TGTGCCAGTAGTATATATCGACTAAACAATGAGCAGTTCTTC. This gives the protein CASSIYRLNNEQFF.

This clonotype was seen many times. The chain recombines TRBV11-3 with TRBJ2-5; D might be TRBD1 (6 bases). The CDR3 has 15 residues. V was shortened by 0 bases and J by 4 bases, with 12 bases between the two germline ends. Per germline, CDR1 SGHNT and CDR2 YENEEA. The CDR3 protein is CASSLEGGHGETQYF. CDR3 DNA: TGTGCCAGCAGCTTAGAAGGGGGTCATGGAGAGACCCAGTACTTC. The full variable domain, rest sourced from reference TRBV11-3 and TRBJ2-5, is EAGVVQSPRYKIIEKKQPVAFWCNPISGHNTLYWYLQNLGQGPELLIRYENEEAVDDSQLPKDRFSAERLKGVDSTLKIQPAELGDSAVYLCASSLEGGHGETQYFGPGTRLLVL.

The gene calls are TRBV7-9 and TRBJ2-3; no reliable D call. Between the trimmed V and J ends, which lost 1 base and 0 bases, there was a span of 8 bases. This CDR3 region has 15 residues. Germline V CDR1 and CDR2: SEHNR, FQNEAQ (reference sequence). CDR3 DNA: TGTGCCAGCAGCTTAGGAGTCCCCAGCACAGATACGCAGTATTTT. This sequence encodes CASSLGVPSTDTQYF.

This chain joins TRBV7-9 and TRBJ2-3; 7 bases align to TRBD2. Germline assignment: CDR1 SEHNR and CDR2 FQNEAQ (reference sequence). Unmatched junction bases numbered 5, after V lost 11 bases and J lost 3 bases. The CDR3 is 12 amino acids. The CDR3 DNA sequence: TGTGCCTACGCGGGAGATACAGATACGCAGTATTTT. This gives the protein CAYAGDTDTQYF.